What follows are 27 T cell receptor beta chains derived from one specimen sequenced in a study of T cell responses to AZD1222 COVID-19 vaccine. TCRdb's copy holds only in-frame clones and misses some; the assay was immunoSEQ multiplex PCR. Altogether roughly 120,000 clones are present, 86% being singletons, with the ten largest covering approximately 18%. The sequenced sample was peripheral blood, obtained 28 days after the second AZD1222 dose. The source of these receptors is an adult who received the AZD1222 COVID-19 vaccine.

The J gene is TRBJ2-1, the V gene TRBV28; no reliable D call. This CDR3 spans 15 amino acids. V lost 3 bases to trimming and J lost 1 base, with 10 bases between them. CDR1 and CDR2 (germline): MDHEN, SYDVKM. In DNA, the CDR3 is TGTGCCAGCAGTTTTTTCTGGCGGTCCTACAATGAGCAGTTCTTC. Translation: CASSFFWRSYNEQFF.

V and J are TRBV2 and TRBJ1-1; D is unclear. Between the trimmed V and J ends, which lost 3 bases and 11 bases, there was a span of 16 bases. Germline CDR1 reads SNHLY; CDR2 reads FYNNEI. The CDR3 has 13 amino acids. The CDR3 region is CASSEEVLQGAFF. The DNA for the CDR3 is TGTGCCAGCAGTGAGGAAGTACTCCAAGGGGCTTTCTTT.

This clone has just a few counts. The CDR3 protein is CASSLGALTYEQYF. The DNA of the CDR3 is TGTGCCAGCTCACTAGGGGCCCTCACCTACGAGCAGTACTTC. This chain links TRBV18 with TRBJ2-7; D may be TRBD1 (5 bases). Germline V lookup: CDR1 KGHSH, CDR2 LQKENI. Between the trimmed V and J ends, which lost 4 bases and 2 bases, there was a span of 12 bases. The CDR3 is 14 residues long.

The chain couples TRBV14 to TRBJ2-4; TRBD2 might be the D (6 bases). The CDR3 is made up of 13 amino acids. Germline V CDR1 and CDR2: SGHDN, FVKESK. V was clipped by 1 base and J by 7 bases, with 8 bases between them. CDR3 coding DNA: TGTGCCAGCAGCCAAGTTGGAGGGAACATTCAGTACTTC. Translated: CASSQVGGNIQYF. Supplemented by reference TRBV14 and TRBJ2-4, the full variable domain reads EAGVTQFPSHSVIEKGQTVTLRCDPISGHDNLYWYRRVMGKEIKFLLHFVKESKQDESGMPNNRFLAERTGGTYSTLKVQPAELEDSGVYFCASSQVGGNIQYFGAGTRLSVL.

The DNA of the CDR3 is TGTGCCAGCAGCTCGGGGGTTGGGACCCAGTACTTC. Protein: CASSSGVGTQYF. The chain combines TRBV7-3 with TRBJ2-5; a possible D gene is TRBD2 (6 bases). The germline CDR1 and CDR2 sequences are SGHTA and FQGTGA. The V end was cut by 4 bases, the J end by 7 bases, with 10 bases between. This CDR3 region has 12 residues.

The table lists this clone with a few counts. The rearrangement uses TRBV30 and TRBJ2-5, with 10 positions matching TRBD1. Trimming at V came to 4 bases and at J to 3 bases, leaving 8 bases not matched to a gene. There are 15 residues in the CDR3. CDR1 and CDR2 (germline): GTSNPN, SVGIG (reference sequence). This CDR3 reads CAWKGLGQGKETQYF. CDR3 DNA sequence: TGTGCCTGGAAAGGTCTGGGACAGGGGAAAGAGACCCAGTACTTC.

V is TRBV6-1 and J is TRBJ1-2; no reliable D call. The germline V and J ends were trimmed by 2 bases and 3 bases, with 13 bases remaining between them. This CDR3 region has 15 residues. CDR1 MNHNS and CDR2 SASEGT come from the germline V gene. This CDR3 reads CASSESQGWYYGYTF. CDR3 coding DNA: TGTGCCAGCAGTGAAAGCCAAGGGTGGTACTATGGCTACACCTTC.

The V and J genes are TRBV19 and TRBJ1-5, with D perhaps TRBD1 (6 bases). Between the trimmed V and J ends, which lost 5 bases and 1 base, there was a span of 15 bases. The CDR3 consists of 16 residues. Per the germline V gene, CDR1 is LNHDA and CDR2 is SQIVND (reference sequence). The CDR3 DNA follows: TGTGCCAGTAGTCCCAACAGGGCAGACAGCAATCAGCCCCAGCATTTT. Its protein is CASSPNRADSNQPQHF.

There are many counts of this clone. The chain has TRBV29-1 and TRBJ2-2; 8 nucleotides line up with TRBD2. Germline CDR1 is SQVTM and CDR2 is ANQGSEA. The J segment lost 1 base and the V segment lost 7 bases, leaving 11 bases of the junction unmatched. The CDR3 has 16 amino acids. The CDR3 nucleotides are TGCAGCGCCACTCTCCGGGGGGGATTGAACACCGGGGAGCTGTTTTTT. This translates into CSATLRGGLNTGELFF.

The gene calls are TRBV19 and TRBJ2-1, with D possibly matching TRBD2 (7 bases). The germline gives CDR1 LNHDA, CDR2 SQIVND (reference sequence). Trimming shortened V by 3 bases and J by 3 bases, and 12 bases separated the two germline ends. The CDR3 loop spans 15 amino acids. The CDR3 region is CASSMGGGRYNEQFF. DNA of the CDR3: TGTGCCAGTAGTATGGGGGGGGGCCGCTACAATGAGCAGTTCTTC.

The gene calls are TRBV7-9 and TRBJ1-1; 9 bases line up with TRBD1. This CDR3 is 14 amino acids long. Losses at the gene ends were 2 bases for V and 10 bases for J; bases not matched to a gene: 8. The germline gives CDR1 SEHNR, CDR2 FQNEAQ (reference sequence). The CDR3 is CASSLSTGGAGAFF. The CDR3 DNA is TGTGCCAGCAGCTTATCCACAGGGGGCGCCGGAGCTTTCTTT. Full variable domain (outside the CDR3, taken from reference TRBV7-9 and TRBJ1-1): DTGVSQNPRHKITKRGQNVTFRCDPISEHNRLYWYRQTLGQGPEFLTYFQNEAQLEKSRLLSDRFSAERPKGSFSTLEIQRTEQGDSAMYLCASSLSTGGAGAFFGQGTRLTVV.

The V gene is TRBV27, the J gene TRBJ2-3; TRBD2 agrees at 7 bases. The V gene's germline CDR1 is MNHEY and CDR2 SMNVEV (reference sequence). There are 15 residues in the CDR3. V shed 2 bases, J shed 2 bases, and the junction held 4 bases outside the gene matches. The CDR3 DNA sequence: TGTGCCAGCAGTTTAGCGGGAGCAGCCACAGATACGCAGTATTTT. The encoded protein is CASSLAGAATDTQYF.

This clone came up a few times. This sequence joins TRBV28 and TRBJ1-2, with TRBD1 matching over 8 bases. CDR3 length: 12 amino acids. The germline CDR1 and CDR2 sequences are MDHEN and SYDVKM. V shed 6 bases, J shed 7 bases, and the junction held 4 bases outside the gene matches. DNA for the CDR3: TGTGCCAGCAGCAGGGGGCTTGGTGGCTACACCTTC. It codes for CASSRGLGGYTF.

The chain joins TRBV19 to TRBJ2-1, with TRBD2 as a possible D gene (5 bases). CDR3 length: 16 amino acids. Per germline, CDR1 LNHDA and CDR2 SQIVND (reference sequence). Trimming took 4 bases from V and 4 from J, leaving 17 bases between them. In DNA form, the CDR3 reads TGTGCCAGTAGTACACGGTCGGGGAATCGGTACAATGAGCAGTTCTTC. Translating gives CASSTRSGNRYNEQFF. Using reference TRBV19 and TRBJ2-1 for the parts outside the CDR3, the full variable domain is DGGITQSPKYLFRKEGQNVTLSCEQNLNHDAMYWYRQDPGQGLRLIYYSQIVNDFQKGDIAEGYSVSREKKESFPLTVTSAQKNPTAFYLCASSTRSGNRYNEQFFGPGTRLTVL.

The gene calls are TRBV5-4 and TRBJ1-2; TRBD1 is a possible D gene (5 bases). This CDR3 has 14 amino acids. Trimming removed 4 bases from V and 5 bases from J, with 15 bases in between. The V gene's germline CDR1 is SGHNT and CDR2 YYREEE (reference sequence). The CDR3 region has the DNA TGTGCCAGCAGCCTACGACAGTGGAAATATGGCTACACCTTC. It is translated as CASSLRQWKYGYTF.

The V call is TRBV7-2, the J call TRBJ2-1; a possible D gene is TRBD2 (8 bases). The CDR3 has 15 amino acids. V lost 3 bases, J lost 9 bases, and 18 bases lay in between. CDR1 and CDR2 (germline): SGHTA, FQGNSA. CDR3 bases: TGTGCCAGCAGCTTGGTGGGGACTAGGACAGGTGAGCAGTTCTTC. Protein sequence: CASSLVGTRTGEQFF.

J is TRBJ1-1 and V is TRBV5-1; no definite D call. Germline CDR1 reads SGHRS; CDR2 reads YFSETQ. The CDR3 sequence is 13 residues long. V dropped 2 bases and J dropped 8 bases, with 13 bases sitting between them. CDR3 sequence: CASSFADDLEAFF. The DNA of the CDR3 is TGCGCCAGCAGCTTTGCAGATGATTTAGAAGCTTTCTTT.

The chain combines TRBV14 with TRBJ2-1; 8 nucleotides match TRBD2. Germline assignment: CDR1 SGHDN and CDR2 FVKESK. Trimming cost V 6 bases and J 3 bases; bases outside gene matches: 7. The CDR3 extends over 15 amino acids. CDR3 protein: CASSPQGTSYNEQFF. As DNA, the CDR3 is TGTGCCAGCAGTCCCCAGGGGACTAGCTACAATGAGCAGTTCTTC.

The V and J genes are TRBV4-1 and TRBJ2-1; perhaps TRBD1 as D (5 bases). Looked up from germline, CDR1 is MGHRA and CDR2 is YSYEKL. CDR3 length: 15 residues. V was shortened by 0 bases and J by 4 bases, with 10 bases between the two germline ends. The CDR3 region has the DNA TGCGCCAGCAGCCAAGACCAGGGATTTTACAATGAGCAGTTCTTC. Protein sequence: CASSQDQGFYNEQFF.

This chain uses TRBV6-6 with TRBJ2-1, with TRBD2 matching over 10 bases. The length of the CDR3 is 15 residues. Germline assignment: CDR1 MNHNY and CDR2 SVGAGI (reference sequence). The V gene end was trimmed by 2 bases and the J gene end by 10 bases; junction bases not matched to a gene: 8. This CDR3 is CASSYDLAGVGEQFF. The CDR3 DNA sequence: TGTGCCAGCAGTTACGACCTAGCGGGAGTGGGCGAGCAGTTCTTC.

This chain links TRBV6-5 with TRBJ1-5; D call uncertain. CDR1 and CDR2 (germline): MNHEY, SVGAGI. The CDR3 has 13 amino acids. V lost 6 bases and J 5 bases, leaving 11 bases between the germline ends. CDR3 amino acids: CASSRIGDQPQHF. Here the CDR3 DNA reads TGTGCCAGCAGCAGGATTGGCGATCAGCCCCAGCATTTT.

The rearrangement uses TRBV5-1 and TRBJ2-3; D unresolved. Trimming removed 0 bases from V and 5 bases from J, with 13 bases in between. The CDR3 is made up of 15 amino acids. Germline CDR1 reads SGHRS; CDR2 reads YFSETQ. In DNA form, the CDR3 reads TGCGCCAGCAGCTTGGTAGAGGCACCGGAAGATACGCAGTATTTT. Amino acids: CASSLVEAPEDTQYF.

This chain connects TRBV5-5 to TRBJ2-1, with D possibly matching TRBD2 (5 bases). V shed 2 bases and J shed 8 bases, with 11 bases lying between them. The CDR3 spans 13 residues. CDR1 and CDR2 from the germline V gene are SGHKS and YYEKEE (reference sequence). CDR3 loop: CASSFPGSDEQFF. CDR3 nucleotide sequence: TGTGCCAGCAGCTTCCCGGGAAGCGATGAGCAGTTCTTC.

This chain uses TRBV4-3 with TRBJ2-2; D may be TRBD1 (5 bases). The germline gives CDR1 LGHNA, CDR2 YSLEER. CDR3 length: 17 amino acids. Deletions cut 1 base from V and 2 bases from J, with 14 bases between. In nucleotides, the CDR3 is TGCGCCAGCAGCCAAGTGTATGTGACAGTTAACACCGGGGAGCTGTTTTTT. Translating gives CASSQVYVTVNTGELFF.

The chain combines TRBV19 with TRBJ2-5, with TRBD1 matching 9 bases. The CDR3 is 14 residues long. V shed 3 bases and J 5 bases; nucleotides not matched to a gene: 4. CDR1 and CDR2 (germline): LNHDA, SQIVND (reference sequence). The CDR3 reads CASSIRTGAETQYF. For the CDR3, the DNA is TGTGCCAGTAGTATCAGGACAGGGGCGGAGACCCAGTACTTC.

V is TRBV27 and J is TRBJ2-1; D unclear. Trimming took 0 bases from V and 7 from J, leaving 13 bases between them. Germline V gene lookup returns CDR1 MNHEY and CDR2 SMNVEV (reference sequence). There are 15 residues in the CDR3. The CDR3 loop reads CASSLSAHLPNEQFF. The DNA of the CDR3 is TGTGCCAGCAGTTTATCGGCCCATCTCCCGAATGAGCAGTTCTTC.

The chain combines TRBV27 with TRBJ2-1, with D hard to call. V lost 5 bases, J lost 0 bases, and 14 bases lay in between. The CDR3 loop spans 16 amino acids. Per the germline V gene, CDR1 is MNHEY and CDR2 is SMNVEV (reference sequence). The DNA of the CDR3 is TGTGCCAGCAGTGCTGGGCAGCAGAGCTCCTACAATGAGCAGTTCTTC. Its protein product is CASSAGQQSSYNEQFF.